These 8 T cell receptor beta chains came from one sample sequenced in a study of CD4 and CD8 cells across lung adenocarcinoma regions. TCRdb re-analysed the PCR reads in MiXCR, keeping a single row per CDR3 protein. The repertoire has 12,000 or so distinct CDR3 sequences, around 50% of them found once; the top ten carry 30% to 40%. The specimen was CD8+ T cells from the center of a lung tumor. The receptors were gathered from a female donor with lung adenocarcinoma. The CD4 and CD8 labels of this study may be unreliable.

The rearrangement uses TRBV6-1 and TRBJ1-4; the D gene is possibly TRBD1 (6 bases). CDR3 length: 15 residues. Germline V gene data show CDR1 as MNHNS and CDR2 as SASEGT. V gave up 6 bases and J gave up 7 bases, with 18 bases separating them. The CDR3 bases are TGTGCCAGCAGGGGGGTGACCAGGGGCGGTGAAAAACTGTTTTTT. The encoded protein is CASRGVTRGGEKLFF.

Judged by abundance, this clonotype is large. The chain has TRBV27 and TRBJ2-6; a weak D match, TRBD1 (6 bases). Germline V CDR1 and CDR2: MNHEY, SMNVEV (reference sequence). The CDR3 is 16 residues long. The V and J ends lost 0 bases and 2 bases respectively, with 8 bases between them. The CDR3 nucleotides are TGTGCCAGCAGTTTATCAACAGGGACTGGGGCCAACGTCCTGACTTTC. This encodes CASSLSTGTGANVLTF.

J is TRBJ2-3 and V is TRBV27; no clear D. The better agreement between TRBJ2-1 and the DNA end casts doubt on the J call. Germline V gene sequence: CDR1 MNHEY, CDR2 SMNVEV (reference sequence). CDR3 length equals 15 residues. This CDR3 is CASSVSNPKVNEQFF. DNA of the CDR3: TGTGCCAGCAGTGTCAGCAACCCAAAGGTAAATGAGCAGTTCTTC.

With regard to this clonotype: A junction end diverges from the germline sequence, so it may reflect a read error. The chain recombines TRBV7-6 with TRBJ2-3; 7 bases map to TRBD2. The closer fit of TRBJ2-7 to the DNA end suggests the J call may be wrong. Germline V gene sequence: CDR1 SGHVS, CDR2 FNYEAQ. This CDR3 is 15 amino acids long. CDR3 DNA sequence: TGTGCCAGGAGCTTAGGCTCCTTTGCGGGAGATACGCAGTACTTC. This encodes CARSLGSFAGDTQYF.

This clonotype was counted once. The V call is TRBV6-1, the J call TRBJ2-5, with 7 bases identical to TRBD1. CDR1 is MNHNS and CDR2 is SASEGT in the germline V gene. J lost 3 bases, V lost 6 bases, and 4 bases had no gene match. The CDR3 consists of 13 residues. CDR3 nucleotides: TGTGCCAGCAGAGGGACAGATAAAGAGACCCAGTACTTC. It encodes CASRGTDKETQYF.

This clonotype was seen ten or more times. V usage is TRBV5-3 and J usage is TRBJ2-1; D possibly corresponds to TRBD2 (5 bases). TRBV5-3 is labeled an ORF, and its function is uncertain. V was shortened by 1 base and J by 1 base, with 12 bases between the two germline ends. CDR3 length: 16 residues. CDR3 amino acids: CARSLPAGGSYNEQFF. The CDR3 bases are TGTGCCAGAAGCTTGCCGGCGGGCGGGTCCTACAATGAGCAGTTCTTC.

This clonotype was counted at least ten times. The V call is TRBV10-1, the J call TRBJ2-5, with 11 bases matching TRBD1. The germline V gene has CDR1 WNHNN and CDR2 SYGVQD (reference sequence). The CDR3 contains 19 residues. V dropped 9 bases and J dropped 3; count of bases not matched to a gene: 21. The CDR3 DNA is TGCGCCAGGAAGCCCCCACCGGGACAGGGGGGCTCTCGGAAAGAGACCCAGTACTTC. Its protein product is CARKPPPGQGGSRKETQYF.

The chain couples TRBV10-1 to TRBJ2-1; either TRBD1 or TRBD2 may fit D (5 bases each). The CDR3 is 18 amino acids. Germline V CDR1 and CDR2: WNHNN, SYGVQD (reference sequence). V was cut by 0 bases and J by 0 bases, with 15 bases left in between. The CDR3 loop reads CASSESIYRDGSYNEQFF. The CDR3 coding sequence is TGCGCCAGCAGTGAGTCGATATATCGGGACGGCTCCTACAATGAGCAGTTCTTC.